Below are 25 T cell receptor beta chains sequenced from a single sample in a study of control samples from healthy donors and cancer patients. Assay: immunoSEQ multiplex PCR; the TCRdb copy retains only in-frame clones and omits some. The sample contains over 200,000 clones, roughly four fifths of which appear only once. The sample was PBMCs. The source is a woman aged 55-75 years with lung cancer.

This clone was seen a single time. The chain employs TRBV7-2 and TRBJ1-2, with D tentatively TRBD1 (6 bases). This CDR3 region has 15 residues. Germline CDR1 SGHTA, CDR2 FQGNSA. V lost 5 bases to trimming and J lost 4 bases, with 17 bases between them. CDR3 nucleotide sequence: TGTGCCAGCAGCCCTAGGGGGGTTGCGGGCTATGGCTACACCTTC. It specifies CASSPRGVAGYGYTF.

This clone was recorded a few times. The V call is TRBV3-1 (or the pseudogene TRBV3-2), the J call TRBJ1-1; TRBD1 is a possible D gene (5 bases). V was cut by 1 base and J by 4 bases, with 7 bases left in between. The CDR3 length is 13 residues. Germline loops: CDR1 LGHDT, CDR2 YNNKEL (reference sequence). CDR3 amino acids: CASSQVGATEAFF. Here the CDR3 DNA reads TGTGCCAGCAGCCAAGTTGGGGCCACTGAAGCTTTCTTT.

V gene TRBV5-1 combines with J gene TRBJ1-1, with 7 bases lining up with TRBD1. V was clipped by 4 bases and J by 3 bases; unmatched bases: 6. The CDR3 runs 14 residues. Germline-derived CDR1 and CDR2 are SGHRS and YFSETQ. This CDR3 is CASSSQGQHTEAFF. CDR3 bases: TGCGCCAGCAGCAGTCAGGGACAGCACACTGAAGCTTTCTTT.

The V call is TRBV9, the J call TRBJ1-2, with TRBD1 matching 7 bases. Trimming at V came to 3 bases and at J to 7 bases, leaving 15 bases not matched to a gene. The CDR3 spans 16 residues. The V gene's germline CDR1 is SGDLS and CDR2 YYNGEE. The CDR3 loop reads CASSEDLFPGQRGYTF. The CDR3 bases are TGTGCCAGCAGCGAAGACTTATTTCCGGGACAGCGTGGCTACACCTTC.

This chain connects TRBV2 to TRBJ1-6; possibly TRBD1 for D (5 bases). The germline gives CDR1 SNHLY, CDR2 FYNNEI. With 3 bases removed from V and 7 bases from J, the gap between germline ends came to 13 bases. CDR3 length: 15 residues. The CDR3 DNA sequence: TGTGCCAGCAGTGACAGGCGGGACGGGAATTCACCCCTCCACTTT. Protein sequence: CASSDRRDGNSPLHF.

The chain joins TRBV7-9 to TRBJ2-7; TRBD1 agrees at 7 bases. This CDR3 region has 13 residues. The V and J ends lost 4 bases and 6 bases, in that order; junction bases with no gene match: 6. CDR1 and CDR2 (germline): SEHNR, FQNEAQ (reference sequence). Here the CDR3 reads CASSWDSSGEQYF. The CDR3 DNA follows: TGTGCCAGCAGCTGGGACAGTTCGGGCGAGCAGTACTTC.

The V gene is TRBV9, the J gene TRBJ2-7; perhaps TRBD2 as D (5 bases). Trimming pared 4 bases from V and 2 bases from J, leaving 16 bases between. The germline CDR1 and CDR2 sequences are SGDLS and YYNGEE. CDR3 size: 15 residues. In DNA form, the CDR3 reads TGTGCCAGCAGCTCGCACCCGGGGTGGACCTACGAGCAGTACTTC. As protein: CASSSHPGWTYEQYF.

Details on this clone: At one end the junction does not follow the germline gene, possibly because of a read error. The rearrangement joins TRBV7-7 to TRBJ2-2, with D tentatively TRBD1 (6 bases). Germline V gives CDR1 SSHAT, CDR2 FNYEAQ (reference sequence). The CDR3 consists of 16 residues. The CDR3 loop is CASSLVPTGSPGELFF. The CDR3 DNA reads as TGTGCTAGCAGCTTAGTCCCCACAGGGAGTCCCGGGGAGCTGTTTTTT.

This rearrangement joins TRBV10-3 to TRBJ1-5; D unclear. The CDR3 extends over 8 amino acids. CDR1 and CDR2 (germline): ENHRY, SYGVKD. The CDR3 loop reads CEVRPQHF. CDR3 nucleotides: TGTGAAGTACGGCCCCAGCATTTT.

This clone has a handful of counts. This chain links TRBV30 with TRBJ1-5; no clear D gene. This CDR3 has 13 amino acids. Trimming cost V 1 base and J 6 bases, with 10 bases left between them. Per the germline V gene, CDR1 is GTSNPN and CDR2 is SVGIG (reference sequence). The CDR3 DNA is TGTGCCTGGAGTGCCCAGGTTGGTCAGCCCCAGCATTTT. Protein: CAWSAQVGQPQHF.

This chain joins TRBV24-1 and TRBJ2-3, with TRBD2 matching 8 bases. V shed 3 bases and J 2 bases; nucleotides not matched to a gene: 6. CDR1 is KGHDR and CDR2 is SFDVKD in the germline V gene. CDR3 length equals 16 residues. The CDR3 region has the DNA TGTGCCACCAGTGATCTGTCGGGAGGGATCACAGATACGCAGTATTTT. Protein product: CATSDLSGGITDTQYF.

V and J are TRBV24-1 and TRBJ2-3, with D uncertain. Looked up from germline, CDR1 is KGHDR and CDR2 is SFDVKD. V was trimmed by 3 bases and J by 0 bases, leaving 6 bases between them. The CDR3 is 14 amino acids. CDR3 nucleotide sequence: TGTGCCACCAGTGATAGGAAAAGCACAGATACGCAGTATTTT. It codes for CATSDRKSTDTQYF.

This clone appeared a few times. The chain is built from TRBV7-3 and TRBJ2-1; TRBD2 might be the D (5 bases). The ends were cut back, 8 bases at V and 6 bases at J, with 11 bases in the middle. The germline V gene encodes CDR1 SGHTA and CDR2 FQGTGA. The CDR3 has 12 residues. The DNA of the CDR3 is TGTGCCAGCCGCGGAGCGGCCAATGAGCAGTTCTTC. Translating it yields CASRGAANEQFF.

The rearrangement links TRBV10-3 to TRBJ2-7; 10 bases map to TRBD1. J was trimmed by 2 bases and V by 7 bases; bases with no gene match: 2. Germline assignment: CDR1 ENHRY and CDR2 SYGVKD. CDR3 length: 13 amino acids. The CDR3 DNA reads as TGTGCCATCATGGGACAGGGGACCTACGAGCAGTACTTC. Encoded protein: CAIMGQGTYEQYF.

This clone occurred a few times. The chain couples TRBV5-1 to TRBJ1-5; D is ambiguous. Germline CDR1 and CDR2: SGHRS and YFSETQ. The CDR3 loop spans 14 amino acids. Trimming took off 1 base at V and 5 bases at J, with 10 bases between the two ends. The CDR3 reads CASSLSAGYQPQHF. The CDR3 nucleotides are TGCGCCAGCAGCTTGTCTGCGGGCTATCAGCCCCAGCATTTT.

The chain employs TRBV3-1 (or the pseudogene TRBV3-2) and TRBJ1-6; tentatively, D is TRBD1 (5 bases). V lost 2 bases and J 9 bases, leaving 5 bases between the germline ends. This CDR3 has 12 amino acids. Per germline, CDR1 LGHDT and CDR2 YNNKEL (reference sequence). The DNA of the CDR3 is TGTGCCAGCAGCCAACAGGGTTCACCCCTCCACTTT. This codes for CASSQQGSPLHF.

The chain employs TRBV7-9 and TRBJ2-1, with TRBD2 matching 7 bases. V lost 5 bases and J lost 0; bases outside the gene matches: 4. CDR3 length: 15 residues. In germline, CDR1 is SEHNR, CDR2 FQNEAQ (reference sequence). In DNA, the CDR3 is TGTGCCAGCAGCGCTAGCGGTGCCTCCTACAATGAGCAGTTCTTC. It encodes CASSASGASYNEQFF.

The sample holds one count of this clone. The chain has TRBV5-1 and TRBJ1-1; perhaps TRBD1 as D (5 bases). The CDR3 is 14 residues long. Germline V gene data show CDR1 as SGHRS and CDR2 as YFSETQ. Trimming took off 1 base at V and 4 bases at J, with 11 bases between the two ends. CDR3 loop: CASSLWTGGTEAFF. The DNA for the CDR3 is TGCGCCAGCAGCTTGTGGACCGGGGGCACTGAAGCTTTCTTT.

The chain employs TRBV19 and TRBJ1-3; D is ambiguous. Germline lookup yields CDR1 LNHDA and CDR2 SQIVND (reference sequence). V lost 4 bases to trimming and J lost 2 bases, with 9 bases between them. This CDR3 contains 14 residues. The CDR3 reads CASSTGLAGNTIYF. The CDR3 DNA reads TGTGCCAGTAGTACAGGCCTGGCTGGAAACACCATATATTTT.

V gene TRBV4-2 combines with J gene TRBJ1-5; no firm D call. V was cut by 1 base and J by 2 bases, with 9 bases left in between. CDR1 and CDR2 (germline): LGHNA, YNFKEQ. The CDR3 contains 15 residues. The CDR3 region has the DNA TGTGCCAGCAGCCAAGTGGGTGATGGCAATCAGCCCCAGCATTTT. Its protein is CASSQVGDGNQPQHF.

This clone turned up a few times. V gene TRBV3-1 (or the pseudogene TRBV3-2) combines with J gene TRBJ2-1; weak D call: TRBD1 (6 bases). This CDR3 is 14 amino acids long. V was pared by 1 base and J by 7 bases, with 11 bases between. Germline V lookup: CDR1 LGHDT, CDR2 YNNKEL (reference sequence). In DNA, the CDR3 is TGTGCCAGCAGCCAAGCAGGGGCTCGTAATGAGCAGTTCTTC. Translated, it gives CASSQAGARNEQFF.

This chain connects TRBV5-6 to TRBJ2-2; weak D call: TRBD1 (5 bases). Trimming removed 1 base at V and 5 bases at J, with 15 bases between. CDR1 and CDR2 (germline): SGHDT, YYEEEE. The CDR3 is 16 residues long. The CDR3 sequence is CASSLRTNGWTGELFF. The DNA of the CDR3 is TGTGCCAGCAGCTTGCGGACAAACGGCTGGACCGGGGAGCTGTTTTTT.

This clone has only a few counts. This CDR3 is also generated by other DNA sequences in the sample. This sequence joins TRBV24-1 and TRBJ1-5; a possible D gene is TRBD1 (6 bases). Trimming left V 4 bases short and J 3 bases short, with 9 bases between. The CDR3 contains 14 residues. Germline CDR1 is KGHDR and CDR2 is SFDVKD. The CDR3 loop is CATSEGGFNQPQHF. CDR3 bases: TGTGCCACCAGTGAAGGGGGATTCAATCAGCCCCAGCATTTT.

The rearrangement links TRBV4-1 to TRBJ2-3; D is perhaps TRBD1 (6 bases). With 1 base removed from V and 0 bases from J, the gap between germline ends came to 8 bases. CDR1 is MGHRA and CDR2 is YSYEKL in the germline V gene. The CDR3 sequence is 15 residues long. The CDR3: CASSQGDTSTDTQYF. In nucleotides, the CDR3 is TGCGCCAGCAGCCAAGGGGACACCAGCACAGATACGCAGTATTTT.

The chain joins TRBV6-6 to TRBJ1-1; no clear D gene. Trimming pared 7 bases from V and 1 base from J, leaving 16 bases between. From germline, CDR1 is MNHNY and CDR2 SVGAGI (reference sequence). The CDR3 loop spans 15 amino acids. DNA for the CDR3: TGTGCCAGCAACGACTTCAACTCGTGGAACACTGAAGCTTTCTTT. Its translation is CASNDFNSWNTEAFF.